These T cell receptor beta chains were read from a single sample in a study of T-cell memory formation after mild COVID-19. TCRdb re-analysed the 5' RACE reads in MiXCR, keeping a single row per CDR3 protein. The data hold 70,000 to 100,000 distinct CDR3 sequences, with about 16% observed a single time. The sample taken for sequencing was PBMCs or a T cell subset sorted from them (not recorded which). The receptors were gathered from a man younger than 35 who had mild COVID-19 (a few samples of this study predate the infection). Cell type and time point are not known. Each CDR3 is given with its conserved first and last residue. Fields, in order: clone size, J gene, D gene, V gene, CDR3 protein, CDR3 DNA. The D gene is left open where the match is weak. Rows give clone size only sometimes, using once, few, many, or a class for an expanded clone.

size: few
J: TRBJ2-1
D: .
V: TRBV4-1
CDR3: CASSQILGGNEQFF
DNA: TGCGCCAGCAGCCAAATTCTGGGAGGCAATGAGCAGTTCTTC

size: .
J: TRBJ2-4
D: TRBD1
V: TRBV6-5
CDR3: CASSLTGFGWAKNIQYF
DNA: TGTGCCAGCAGCTTGACAGGGTTTGGGTGGGCCAAAAACATTCAGTACTTC

size: .
J: TRBJ2-7
D: TRBD1
V: TRBV7-9
CDR3: CASSLVRDRSSYEQYF
DNA: TGTGCCAGCAGCTTAGTTCGGGACAGGAGCTCCTACGAGCAGTACTTC

size: few
J: TRBJ2-3
D: TRBD2
V: TRBV29-1
CDR3: CSVVTSVDAQYF
DNA: TGCAGCGTTGTAACTAGCGTAGACGCGCAGTATTTT

size: few
J: TRBJ2-1
D: TRBD1
V: TRBV2
CDR3: CASKALGTGVNEQFF
DNA: TGTGCCAGCAAAGCCCTCGGGACAGGGGTTAATGAGCAGTTCTTC

size: few
J: TRBJ2-5
D: .
V: TRBV11-2
CDR3: CASSLARETQYF
DNA: TGTGCCAGCAGCTTAGCTCGCGAGACCCAGTACTTC

size: .
J: TRBJ2-1
D: .
V: TRBV27
CDR3: CASSLASDNEQFF
DNA: TGTGCCAGCAGTTTAGCTAGCGACAATGAGCAGTTCTTC

size: few
J: TRBJ2-7
D: .
V: TRBV7-9
CDR3: CASSLRGQVYEQYF
DNA: TGTGCCAGCAGCCTGAGAGGGCAAGTGTACGAGCAGTACTTC

size: few
J: TRBJ2-5
D: TRBD2
V: TRBV4-1
CDR3: CASSPLTSGDRETQYF
DNA: TGCGCCAGCAGCCCCCTGACTAGCGGGGATAGGGAGACCCAGTACTTC

size: few
J: TRBJ2-1
D: .
V: TRBV5-6
CDR3: CASSLRTGPEQFF
DNA: TGTGCCAGCAGCTTGAGAACTGGCCCAGAGCAGTTCTTC

size: .
J: TRBJ1-3
D: .
V: TRBV6-5
CDR3: CASSRASSSGNTIYF
DNA: TGTGCCAGCAGTCGGGCCTCTAGCTCTGGAAACACCATATATTTT

size: many
J: TRBJ2-1
D: TRBD1
V: TRBV7-3
CDR3: CASSVRQGEYNEQFF
DNA: TGTGCCAGCAGCGTCAGACAGGGGGAATACAATGAGCAGTTCTTC

size: .
J: TRBJ1-2
D: TRBD1
V: TRBV4-3
CDR3: CASSQDRTGGPGYTF
DNA: TGCGCCAGCAGCCAAGATAGAACAGGGGGTCCTGGCTACACCTTC

size: many
J: TRBJ2-7
D: TRBD1
V: TRBV7-6
CDR3: CASSFYRYRGTGVYEQYF
DNA: TGTGCCAGCAGCTTTTATCGGTACCGCGGGACAGGAGTATACGAGCAGTACTTC

size: many
J: TRBJ2-1
D: TRBD2
V: TRBV6-2/TRBV6-3
CDR3: CASSLVAGGFNEQFF
DNA: TGTGCCAGCAGCCTTGTAGCGGGGGGTTTCAATGAGCAGTTCTTC

size: .
J: TRBJ1-5
D: .
V: TRBV4-2
CDR3: CASSQELGDNNQPQHF
DNA: TGTGCCAGCAGCCAAGAATTGGGAGACAACAATCAGCCCCAGCATTTT

size: few
J: TRBJ2-3
D: .
V: TRBV9
CDR3: CASSAQGEDTQYF
DNA: TGTGCCAGCAGCGCACAGGGAGAAGATACGCAGTATTTT

size: few
J: TRBJ2-1
D: .
V: TRBV4-2
CDR3: CASSQEGTWQFF
DNA: TGTGCCAGCAGCCAAGAGGGGACCTGGCAGTTCTTC

size: many
J: TRBJ2-1
D: .
V: TRBV3-1
CDR3: CASSHTGIGYNEQFF
DNA: TGTGCCAGCAGCCACACAGGGATAGGCTACAATGAGCAGTTCTTC

size: .
J: TRBJ1-2
D: .
V: TRBV20-1
CDR3: CSARVSPLYGYTF
DNA: TGCAGTGCTAGAGTCTCTCCACTCTATGGCTACACCTTC

size: .
J: TRBJ1-6
D: .
V: TRBV3-1
CDR3: CASSQEGVGGSPLHF
DNA: TGTGCCAGCAGCCAAGAGGGGGTTGGCGGATCACCCCTCCACTTT

size: .
J: TRBJ2-7
D: .
V: TRBV2
CDR3: CASSDVRSYEQYF
DNA: TGTGCCAGCAGTGATGTCAGGAGCTACGAGCAGTACTTC

size: few
J: TRBJ2-2
D: TRBD2
V: TRBV6-2/TRBV6-3
CDR3: CASSSTSGGPTGELFF
DNA: TGTGCCAGCAGTTCGACTAGCGGGGGCCCGACCGGGGAGCTGTTTTTT

size: .
J: TRBJ1-3
D: .
V: TRBV11-2
CDR3: CASSLGISGNTIYF
DNA: TGTGCCAGCAGCTTAGGCATCTCTGGAAACACCATATATTTT

size: .
J: TRBJ1-5
D: .
V: TRBV6-2/TRBV6-3
CDR3: CASSYSTHNQPQHF
DNA: TGTGCCAGCAGTTACAGTACACACAATCAGCCCCAGCATTTT

size: many
J: TRBJ2-7
D: TRBD2
V: TRBV20-1
CDR3: CSASSLAGGYEQYF
DNA: TGCAGTGCTAGTAGTCTAGCGGGGGGCTACGAGCAGTACTTC

size: .
J: TRBJ2-1
D: TRBD2
V: TRBV4-2
CDR3: CASSQRGGLAGGGEQFF
DNA: TGTGCCAGCAGCCAACGAGGTGGACTAGCGGGAGGAGGTGAGCAGTTCTTC

size: few
J: TRBJ2-7
D: .
V: TRBV11-1
CDR3: CASSPGTYYEQYF
DNA: TGTGCCAGCAGCCCCGGGACTTACTACGAGCAGTACTTC

size: many
J: TRBJ1-2
D: .
V: TRBV29-1
CDR3: CSVDLASTNYGYTF
DNA: TGCAGCGTTGATTTGGCTAGTACTAACTATGGCTACACCTTC

size: .
J: TRBJ2-3
D: .
V: TRBV5-4
CDR3: CASSLAGRVDTQYF
DNA: TGTGCCAGCAGCTTGGCCGGGCGTGTGGATACGCAGTATTTT

size: .
J: TRBJ1-5
D: TRBD1
V: TRBV20-1
CDR3: CSASGTGANQPQHF
DNA: TGCAGTGCTAGTGGGACAGGGGCCAATCAGCCCCAGCATTTT

size: few
J: TRBJ2-5
D: .
V: TRBV4-1
CDR3: CASSQDSEETQYF
DNA: TGCGCCAGCAGCCAAGATTCAGAGGAGACCCAGTACTTC

size: .
J: TRBJ2-5
D: .
V: TRBV6-2/TRBV6-3
CDR3: CASSYPSRTGQETQYF
DNA: TGTGCCAGCAGTTACCCATCCCGGACGGGACAAGAGACCCAGTACTTC

size: .
J: TRBJ2-7
D: .
V: TRBV19
CDR3: CASSIGPGPYEQYF
DNA: TGTGCCAGTAGTATAGGCCCAGGGCCCTACGAGCAGTACTTC

size: many
J: TRBJ2-7
D: TRBD2
V: TRBV4-2
CDR3: CASSLIAGGSYEQYF
DNA: TGTGCCAGCAGCCTGATAGCGGGGGGCTCCTACGAGCAGTACTTC

size: .
J: TRBJ2-1
D: .
V: TRBV29-1
CDR3: CSVEDSRLAPASYNEQFF
DNA: TGCAGCGTTGAAGATTCCCGACTTGCCCCGGCCTCCTACAATGAGCAGTTCTTC